This paragraph reports one TCR beta chain. No antigen is known for it. The CDR3 loop spans 14 amino acids. CDR1 SNHLY and CDR2 FYNNEI come from the germline V gene. V lost 2 bases, J lost 0 bases, and 5 bases lay in between. The table came from immunoSEQ multiplex PCR; TCRdb's copy has only in-frame clones and leaves some out. This repertoire shows tens of thousands of clones, around 93% found once; its top ten account for approximately 0.4%. The source of the sample is a study of graft-versus-host responses after intestinal transplantation. Study as a whole: Each transplant was multivisceral, liver-intestinal, or isolated intestinal.

The sequence was obtained from a human donor who was the organ donor for an intestinal transplant. V and J are TRBV2 and TRBJ1-5; D unresolved. Material: unstimulated CD4+ T cells sorted from spleen or lymph node cells, obtained before transplant. The CDR3 protein is CASSEQISNQPQHF. CDR3 DNA sequence: TGTGCCAGCAGTGAACAGATTAGCAATCAGCCCCAGCATTTT.